This T cell receptor beta chain derives from a study of cytomegalovirus exposure and HLA in healthy donors. With 60 Vbeta and 13 Jbeta primers, the PCR was carried out. The data were produced by immunoSEQ multiplex PCR, yet TCRdb's version contains in-frame clones alone and is incomplete. The repertoire holds 150,000 to 160,000 clones, with roughly 81% as singletons. The germline V gene encodes CDR1 MNHEY and CDR2 SVGAGI. This CDR3 has 13 amino acids. V was trimmed by 2 bases and J by 3 bases, leaving 7 bases between them. The chain is built from TRBV6-5 and TRBJ1-1; no clear D gene. The sequenced material came from PBMCs. This TCR derives from a woman between 18 and 29 years old in good health and CMV-seronegative. The CDR3 spells CASSYRSDTEAFF. The CDR3 DNA reads as TGTGCCAGCAGTTACCGGTCGGACACTGAAGCTTTCTTT.